The source of this TCR beta chain is a study of technical replicates of blood from several donors. The CDR3 consists of 14 residues. The germline CDR1 and CDR2 sequences are MNHEY and SMNVEV (reference sequence). V lost 5 bases and J lost 0, with 7 bases in between. TCRdb's copy holds only in-frame clones and misses some; the assay was immunoSEQ multiplex PCR. Found here are around 76,000 clones, 95% to 99% of them singletons; the top ten hold approximately 0.21%. About this clone: The sample contains more than one DNA sequence encoding this CDR3.

Sequencing was done on a sample of T cells isolated from PBMCs. This clonotype was obtained from a human donor in good health. The rearrangement links TRBV27 to TRBJ1-4, with D unclear. As DNA, the CDR3 is TGTGCCAGCAGTCCCCTTGCAACTAATGAAAAACTGTTTTTT. It encodes CASSPLATNEKLFF.